These T cell receptor beta chains were read from a single sample in a study of identical twins. TCRdb fed the 5' RACE reads into MiXCR, producing one record per CDR3 protein. The sample shows approximately 620,000 distinct CDR3 sequences, about 9.4% of them seen only once. These sequences were also reported in another study, on yellow fever vaccine responses in identical twins.

The material sequenced was PBMCs. These receptors came from a woman younger than 30 in good health. Both conserved end residues are part of each CDR3. The D gene is left open where the match is weak. For some rows the clone size is stated as once, few or many, or as a class when expanded; others skip it.

few,TRBD1,TRBV10-2,TRBJ2-3,TGCGCCAGCAGTGAAGAGACAGGGGGCTTTGATACGCAGTATTTT,CASSEETGGFDTQYF
many,.,TRBV29-1,TRBJ2-6,TGCAGCGTTGAAGATCCGTACGACCCCGGTGGGGCCAACGTCCTGACTTTC,CSVEDPYDPGGANVLTF
.,.,TRBV6-1,TRBJ2-7,TGTGCCAGCAGTGAAAGACAGGTCTACGAGCAGTACTTC,CASSERQVYEQYF
.,.,TRBV2,TRBJ2-3,TGTGCCAGCAGTGAAGCAGGGTTGCGCACAGATACGCAGTATTTT,CASSEAGLRTDTQYF
.,TRBD1,TRBV3-1,TRBJ2-2,TGTGCCAGCAGCCCGCCGGGACAGCCTTTCACCGGGGAGCTGTTTTTT,CASSPPGQPFTGELFF
few,TRBD1,TRBV9,TRBJ2-1,TGTGCCAGCAGCGTAGGACAGGGGCTGTGGAATGAGCAGTTCTTC,CASSVGQGLWNEQFF
few,TRBD1,TRBV6-1,TRBJ1-2,TGTGCCACCCAGACAGGGGATGGGAACTATGGCTACACCTTC,CATQTGDGNYGYTF
few,TRBD2,TRBV4-1,TRBJ2-2,TGCGCCAGCAGCCAAGTAGCGGGGTGGGCCACCGGGGAGCTGTTTTTT,CASSQVAGWATGELFF
many,.,TRBV2,TRBJ2-3,TGTGCCAGCAGTGAATTGGTAGGAGGGACGCAGTATTTT,CASSELVGGTQYF
.,TRBD2,TRBV2,TRBJ2-7,TGTGCCAGCAGGAGGCTAGAGACTAGCGGAACCTCTCGGGAGCAGTACTTC,CASRRLETSGTSREQYF
many,.,TRBV7-9,TRBJ1-2,TGTGCCAGCAGCTTAGAGACAGGCGACCTCTATGGCTACACCTTC,CASSLETGDLYGYTF
few,TRBD2,TRBV7-9,TRBJ2-7,TGTGCCAGCACCCAAAGTGGACTAGCGGGGGACTTCGAGCAGTACTTC,CASTQSGLAGDFEQYF
few,.,TRBV10-3,TRBJ2-3,TGTGCCATCACGGGGGACAACGAGAGAGATACGCAGTATTTT,CAITGDNERDTQYF
.,TRBD2,TRBV6-5,TRBJ2-5,TGTGCCAGCAGTTACCTAGCGGGAGGAGAGACCCAGTACTTC,CASSYLAGGETQYF
.,.,TRBV9,TRBJ2-1,TGTGCCAGCAGCGTAGAGGCCCAGCGCAGTTCCTACAATGAGCAGTTCTTC,CASSVEAQRSSYNEQFF
.,.,TRBV28,TRBJ2-7,TGTGCCAGCAGTTTCCCCTCCCGGGACTACGAGCAGTACTTC,CASSFPSRDYEQYF